This T cell receptor (beta chain) was recovered during a study of CD8+ T cells in alopecia areata. Whole-study findings and limits: Tofacitinib produced a significant decrease in scalp clonality and in expanded CD8+ clones among the top 100.

Sequencing relied on a cDNA template that was reverse transcribed from extracted RNA. The repertoire was sequenced with immunoSEQ multiplex PCR; TCRdb's copy has only in-frame clones and lacks some. In the table there are 160,000 or so clones, 58% of which are singletons. This clone has only a few counts. What it binds is not known. The treatment denotes: oral pan-JAK inhibitor, 5-10 mg twice daily. In germline, CDR1 is SGHDT, CDR2 YYEEEE. The CDR3 length is 19 residues. V lost 4 bases and J lost 0; bases outside the gene matches: 13. The specimen was CD4+ T cells sorted from blood, collected at roughly week 55, from a patient treated with tofacitinib. The clonotype comes from a human donor with alopecia areata. The chain has TRBV5-6 and TRBJ2-6; TRBD1 matches at 7 bases. The CDR3, as DNA: TGTGCCAGCAGCCTGTTTGGACAGGTGATTCACTCTGGGGCCAACGTCCTGACTTTC. As protein: CASSLFGQVIHSGANVLTF.